These T cell receptor beta chains were read from a single sample in a study of cytomegalovirus exposure and HLA in healthy donors. The table came from immunoSEQ multiplex PCR; TCRdb's copy has only in-frame clones and leaves some out. This table has about 190,000 clones, roughly four fifths appearing once. The sample consisted of PBMCs. These receptors were taken from a woman between 25 and 40 years old in good health and CMV-seropositive. CDR3s include the opening cysteine and the closing phenylalanine or tryptophan. Each record gives: D gene, CDR3 length, V gene, clone size, J gene, CDR3 protein, CDR3 DNA. The D gene is left open where the match is weak. Part of the rows lack a size; the others show once, few, many or a class for expanded clones.

>-|15|TRBV5-4|-|TRBJ1-2
CASSIGPGVDYGYTF
TGTGCCAGCAGCATCGGACCGGGAGTTGACTATGGCTACACCTTC
>TRBD2|15|TRBV7-9|-|TRBJ2-5
CASSLEAGGQETQYF
TGTGCCAGCAGCTTAGAAGCGGGAGGGCAAGAGACCCAGTACTTC
>-|14|TRBV6-5|-|TRBJ2-3
CASRYGGTTDTQYF
TGTGCCAGCAGATATGGAGGGACCACAGATACGCAGTATTTT
>-|14|TRBV29-1|-|TRBJ2-7
CSVYLGTRPYEQYF
TGCAGCGTTTATCTCGGGACTCGCCCCTACGAGCAGTACTTC
>TRBD1|15|TRBV5-1|-|TRBJ1-6
CASSRVGTDLSPLHF
TGCGCCAGCAGCCGCGTGGGGACAGATCTGTCACCCCTCCACTTT
>TRBD2|19|TRBV7-6|few|TRBJ2-1
CASSLGLAGTGSSYNEQFF
TGTGCCAGCAGCCTGGGACTAGCGGGAACCGGCAGCTCCTACAATGAGCAGTTCTTC
>TRBD2|15|TRBV7-2|-|TRBJ2-7
CASSPTSGSTYEQYF
TGTGCCAGCAGCCCGACTAGCGGGAGCACCTACGAGCAGTACTTC
>-|15|TRBV28|once|TRBJ1-1
CASSPLLVTNTEAFF
TGTGCCAGCAGTCCGCTCCTAGTCACGAACACTGAAGCTTTCTTT
>TRBD1|12|TRBV2|-|TRBJ2-7
CASRGTVTEQYF
TGTGCCAGCAGGGGGACAGTAACCGAGCAGTACTTC
>-|14|TRBV6-1|-|TRBJ2-2
CASISGTNTGELFF
TGTGCCAGCATCTCAGGGACGAACACCGGGGAGCTGTTTTTT
>-|13|TRBV10-1|once|TRBJ1-1
CASSDPTGLEAFF
TGCGCCAGCAGTGACCCGACAGGTCTAGAAGCTTTCTTT
>-|13|TRBV2|-|TRBJ1-2
CASTLTGVNGYTF
TGTGCCAGCACTCTGACGGGGGTAAATGGCTACACCTTC
>TRBD2|16|TRBV11-3|-|TRBJ2-3
CASSLDLREGTDTQYF
TGTGCCAGCAGCTTAGATCTGAGGGAGGGGACAGATACGCAGTATTTT
>-|13|TRBV2|-|TRBJ2-7
CASSEETRYEQYF
TGTGCCAGCAGTGAAGAAACGCGTTACGAGCAGTACTTC
>-|15|TRBV5-6|-|TRBJ2-1
CASTPYGVLYNEQFF
TGTGCCAGCACCCCTTACGGGGTTCTTTACAATGAGCAGTTCTTC
>TRBD2|15|TRBV19|-|TRBJ2-1
CASSGVAGAYNEQFF
TGTGCCAGTAGTGGGGTAGCGGGGGCCTACAATGAGCAGTTCTTC
>TRBD2|15|TRBV28|-|TRBJ2-1
CASSFPGTRSNEQFF
TGTGCCAGCAGTTTCCCCGGGACTAGGAGCAATGAGCAGTTCTTC
>TRBD2|15|TRBV2|-|TRBJ2-2
CAWDPGLASTGELFF
TGTGCCTGGGACCCGGGACTAGCGAGCACCGGGGAGCTGTTTTTT
>TRBD1|18|TRBV7-2|once|TRBJ1-5
CASSPAPGRGSGNQPQHF
TGTGCCAGCAGCCCAGCCCCTGGCAGGGGGAGTGGCAATCAGCCCCAGCATTTT
>TRBD1|13|TRBV28|-|TRBJ1-2
CASSQGVGPGYTF
TGTGCCAGCAGTCAGGGGGTCGGGCCTGGCTACACCTTC
>-|14|TRBV27|-|TRBJ2-7
CASSLSSASYEQYF
TGTGCCAGCAGTTTATCTTCCGCGTCCTACGAGCAGTACTTC
>TRBD2|16|TRBV19|-|TRBJ2-1
CASSSDSLAGVNEQFF
TGTGCCAGTAGTTCTGACTCCCTAGCGGGAGTTAATGAGCAGTTCTTC
>-|13|TRBV19|-|TRBJ2-4
CATSGSAKNIQYF
TGTGCCACCTCAGGCTCAGCCAAAAACATTCAGTACTTC
>TRBD2|15|TRBV6-6|-|TRBJ2-7
CASSYSPSGSYEQYF
TGTGCCAGCAGTTACTCACCTAGCGGGAGTTACGAGCAGTACTTC
>TRBD1|15|TRBV6-1|once|TRBJ1-1
CASTPRQGMNTEAFF
TGTGCCAGCACCCCTAGACAGGGAATGAACACTGAAGCTTTCTTT
>-|12|TRBV29-1|-|TRBJ1-1
CSGSRGGTEAFF
TGCAGCGGCTCCCGAGGGGGAACTGAAGCTTTCTTT
>TRBD2|15|TRBV5-1|few|TRBJ2-5
CASSFSGRGQETQYF
TGCGCCAGCAGCTTTAGCGGGCGCGGCCAAGAGACCCAGTACTTC
>TRBD1|14|TRBV7-2|-|TRBJ1-1
CASLVFTGVTEAFF
TGTGCCAGCTTAGTCTTTACAGGGGTCACTGAAGCTTTCTTT
>-|15|TRBV11-3|-|TRBJ2-3
CASSQSGRGTDTQYF
TGTGCCAGCAGCCAAAGCGGGCGGGGCACAGATACGCAGTATTTT
>-|19|TRBV7-9|-|TRBJ2-3
CASSLVSGGGGWKTDTQYF
TGTGCCAGCAGCTTAGTGAGCGGTGGGGGAGGCTGGAAAACAGATACGCAGTATTTT
>TRBD2|14|TRBV28|few|TRBJ2-3
CASTLLAGADTQYF
TGTGCCAGCACTTTACTAGCGGGAGCAGATACGCAGTATTTT
>-|15|TRBV28|-|TRBJ2-2
CASSLRAPGTGELFF
TGTGCCAGCAGTTTGAGGGCCCCGGGCACCGGGGAGCTGTTTTTT
>TRBD1|15|TRBV6-1|few|TRBJ1-3
CASSAYRGGGNTIYF
TGTGCCAGCAGTGCATACAGGGGTGGAGGAAACACCATATATTTT
>-|12|TRBV6-1|few|TRBJ1-4
CASEGNNEKLFF
TGTGCCAGCGAGGGAAACAATGAAAAACTGTTTTTT
>-|15|TRBV9|-|TRBJ2-2
CASSVTGVDTGELFF
TGTGCCAGCAGCGTTACGGGAGTAGACACCGGGGAGCTGTTTTTT
>TRBD1|14|TRBV4-1|-|TRBJ2-5
CASSQEDRAETQYF
TGCGCCAGCAGCCAAGAGGACAGGGCAGAGACCCAGTACTTC
>TRBD2|15|TRBV4-1|-|TRBJ2-7
CASSQRLAESYEQYF
TGCGCCAGCAGCCAGAGACTAGCGGAGTCCTACGAGCAGTACTTC
>-|16|TRBV7-6|-|TRBJ1-4
CASRPGAGGLNEKLFF
TGTGCCAGCAGACCTGGGGCGGGGGGCCTTAATGAAAAACTGTTTTTT
>TRBD2|15|TRBV6-1|once|TRBJ2-7
CASSEVGGGPYEQYF
TGTGCCAGCAGTGAAGTTGGGGGAGGGCCCTACGAGCAGTACTTC
>-|13|TRBV7-6|-|TRBJ2-7
CASSLAQGNEQYF
TGTGCCAGCAGCTTAGCGCAGGGTAACGAGCAGTACTTC
>TRBD2|19|TRBV5-1|once|TRBJ2-3
CASGPTGTSGRAGGDTQYF
TGCGCCAGCGGCCCTACCGGGACTAGCGGGAGGGCAGGGGGTGATACGCAGTATTTT
>-|16|TRBV6-1|-|TRBJ2-7
CASSEDSNFQGYEQYF
TGTGCCAGCAGTGAAGACAGCAACTTTCAGGGCTACGAGCAGTACTTC
>-|10|TRBV2|once|TRBJ1-1
CASSDREAFF
TGTGCCAGCAGTGACCGTGAAGCTTTCTTT
>-|16|TRBV12-5|-|TRBJ1-2
CASGLRRGSGEDGYTF
TGTGCTAGTGGTTTGAGGCGGGGCAGCGGCGAAGATGGCTACACCTTC
>TRBD1|13|TRBV13|few|TRBJ1-1
CASSRDSNTEAFF
TGTGCCAGCAGCAGGGACAGCAACACTGAAGCTTTCTTT
>TRBD2|15|TRBV28|-|TRBJ2-1
CASSEPSGRFNEQFF
TGTGCCAGCAGTGAACCTAGCGGGAGATTCAATGAGCAGTTCTTC
>TRBD1|16|TRBV5-5|-|TRBJ1-2
CASSMLQGVYLYGYTF
TGTGCCAGCAGCATGCTACAGGGGGTCTACCTCTATGGCTACACCTTC
>TRBD1|15|TRBV28|-|TRBJ2-6
CASQGVVAGANVLTF
TGTGCCAGTCAGGGGGTAGTAGCTGGGGCCAACGTCCTGACTTTC
>-|11|TRBV10-2|-|TRBJ2-7
CASKTDYEQYF
TGCGCCAGCAAGACAGACTACGAGCAGTACTTC
>-|12|TRBV29-1|few|TRBJ1-2
CSVETAPYGYTF
TGCAGCGTTGAAACAGCTCCCTATGGCTACACCTTC
>-|15|TRBV9|-|TRBJ1-5
CASSAEGPRGGPQHF
TGTGCCAGCAGCGCAGAGGGACCGCGGGGGGGGCCCCAGCATTTT
>TRBD1|16|TRBV27|-|TRBJ2-5
CASSLTSGDREETQYF
TGTGCCAGCAGCTTAACGTCCGGGGACAGAGAAGAGACCCAGTACTTC
>TRBD1|18|TRBV28|-|TRBJ2-6
CASSLRGRGRGGANVLTF
TGTGCCAGCAGTCTCCGAGGTAGGGGGCGCGGAGGGGCCAACGTCCTGACTTTC